Below, 12 T cell receptor beta chains from the same sample are listed, as sequenced in a study of Tregs in tolerant kidney transplant recipients. TCRdb's table, derived via immunoSEQ multiplex PCR, lists solely in-frame clones and lacks some. The repertoire holds some 80,000 clones, about 98% seen once, with approximately 0.52% in the top ten. The input for sequencing was CD4+ T cells from blood, taken before the transplant. These receptor sequences come from a human donor who received a combined kidney and bone marrow transplant.

This rearrangement joins TRBV2 to TRBJ2-1; TRBD2 matches 9 bases. This CDR3 spans 14 amino acids. Unmatched junction bases numbered 10, after V lost 6 bases and J lost 10 bases. Germline-derived CDR1 and CDR2 are SNHLY and FYNNEI. CDR3 protein: CASSRSGGPGEQFF. The CDR3 coding sequence is TGTGCCAGCAGCCGGAGCGGGGGGCCGGGGGAGCAGTTCTTC.

The chain links TRBV6-5 to TRBJ2-1; 13 bases fit TRBD2. Per germline, CDR1 MNHEY and CDR2 SVGAGI. V shed 6 bases, J shed 8 bases, and the junction held 7 bases outside the gene matches. The CDR3 loop spans 15 amino acids. CDR3 residues: CASRHGLAGAHEQFF. CDR3 in DNA: TGTGCCAGCAGACACGGACTAGCGGGAGCGCATGAGCAGTTCTTC.

This clone appeared once. V is TRBV7-2 and J is TRBJ2-3; 11 bases match TRBD2. V lost 0 bases to trimming and J lost 5 bases; unmatched junction nucleotides: 16. Germline CDR1 is SGHTA and CDR2 is FQGNSA. CDR3 length equals 20 residues. As DNA, the CDR3 is TGTGCCAGCAGCTTAGCAGCTCCCTCTCATAGCGGGAGGGCCTTAGATACGCAGTATTTT. It encodes CASSLAAPSHSGRALDTQYF.

This chain joins TRBV7-3 and TRBJ1-2; maybe TRBD1 (5 bases). Trimming took 5 bases from V and 10 from J, leaving 17 bases between them. CDR1 SGHTA and CDR2 FQGTGA come from the germline V gene. The CDR3 contains 13 residues. CDR3 in DNA: TGTGCCAGCAGCGGCCGTGCGGGGACCGACTACACCTTC. Amino acids: CASSGRAGTDYTF.

The J gene is TRBJ1-2, the V gene TRBV28; TRBD1 is a possible D gene (5 bases). Deletions cut 5 bases from V and 4 bases from J, with 20 bases between. Germline loops: CDR1 MDHEN, CDR2 SYDVKM. CDR3 size: 16 residues. CDR3 protein: CASSTSRQKARYGYTF. The CDR3, as DNA: TGTGCCAGCAGTACGTCTCGACAGAAAGCGCGCTATGGCTACACCTTC.

The chain couples TRBV4-1 to TRBJ2-1; maybe TRBD2 (6 bases). The length of the CDR3 is 16 residues. V dropped 3 bases and J dropped 5 bases, with 17 bases sitting between them. The germline CDR1 and CDR2 sequences are MGHRA and YSYEKL. CDR3 sequence reads: CASSQRKGLSNNEQFF. CDR3 nucleotide sequence: TGCGCCAGCAGCCAGAGAAAGGGACTGTCGAACAATGAGCAGTTCTTC.

The rearrangement links TRBV10-1 to TRBJ1-2; possible D gene TRBD1, 6 bases. The CDR3 covers 17 residues. V lost 6 bases to trimming and J lost 5 bases, with 25 bases between them. Germline V gene data show CDR1 as WNHNN and CDR2 as SYGVQD (reference sequence). CDR3 amino acids: CASRAPHSRPGAYGYTF. The CDR3, as DNA: TGCGCCAGCAGAGCGCCGCATAGCCGACCAGGGGCTTATGGCTACACCTTC.

This chain connects TRBV7-3 to TRBJ2-3; D remains ambiguous. The V and J ends lost 2 bases and 7 bases respectively, with 13 bases between them. Germline V gene data show CDR1 as SGHTA and CDR2 as FQGTGA. This CDR3 is 14 amino acids long. DNA for the CDR3: TGTGCCAGCAGCTTAGGGCCCGAGTATAATACGCAGTATTTT. This gives the protein CASSLGPEYNTQYF. The whole variable domain, filled in from reference TRBV7-3 and TRBJ2-3, reads GAGVSQTPSNKVTEKGKYVELRCDPISGHTALYWYRQSLGQGPEFLIYFQGTGAADDSGLPNDRFFAVRPEGSVSTLKIQRTERGDSAVYLCASSLGPEYNTQYFGPGTRLTVL.

The V and J genes are TRBV11-1 and TRBJ1-1; no reliable D call. Germline CDR1 reads SGHAT; CDR2 reads FQDESV (reference sequence). Deletions cut 3 bases from V and 2 bases from J, with 7 bases between. This CDR3 contains 13 residues. The CDR3: CASSFLKNTEAFF. The CDR3 DNA follows: TGTGCCAGCAGCTTTCTAAAAAACACTGAAGCTTTCTTT.

This chain links TRBV7-2 with TRBJ2-2, with TRBD1 identical over 10 bases. This CDR3 is 18 amino acids long. V was pared by 5 bases and J by 3 bases, with 12 bases of the junction left unmatched. Germline CDR1 is SGHTA and CDR2 is FQGNSA. CDR3 DNA: TGTGCCAGCAGCGTCATCAACGGGGGGACAGGGGACACCGGGGAGCTGTTTTTT. As protein: CASSVINGGTGDTGELFF.

This chain joins TRBV7-2 and TRBJ2-7; D may be TRBD1 (5 bases). CDR3 length equals 13 residues. Trimming shortened V by 2 bases and J by 5 bases, and 10 bases separated the two germline ends. Germline loops: CDR1 SGHTA, CDR2 FQGNSA. CDR3 DNA sequence: TGTGCCAGCAGCTTAAAGGGGTTCAACGAGCAGTACTTC. Amino acid sequence: CASSLKGFNEQYF.

This clone was counted a single time. The rearrangement joins TRBV4-1 to TRBJ1-5, with 7 bases identical to TRBD1. Per germline, CDR1 MGHRA and CDR2 YSYEKL. The V gene end was trimmed by 1 base and the J gene end by 6 bases; junction bases not matched to a gene: 6. The CDR3 is 15 residues long. The CDR3 spells CASSQVHTGVQPQHF. The CDR3 nucleotides are TGCGCCAGCAGCCAAGTTCACACAGGGGTTCAGCCCCAGCATTTT.